These 25 T cell receptor beta chains share one sample of origin, sequenced in a study of Tregs in tolerant kidney transplant recipients. Here immunoSEQ multiplex PCR was the method, and the copy in TCRdb shows in-frame clones only, minus some. The sample holds 90,000 to 150,000 clones; 92% are singletons and the top ten take less than 0.7%. Sequenced: CD4+ T cells from blood. Receptors were obtained from a human donor in good health.

This sequence joins TRBV9 and TRBJ2-1; 7 nucleotides line up with TRBD2. Germline CDR1 SGDLS, CDR2 YYNGEE. V was clipped by 4 bases and J by 9 bases; unmatched bases: 10. The CDR3 totals 14 residues. In nucleotides, the CDR3 is TGTGCCAGCAGCCCGCAATTGGGAGGGTCTGAGCAGTTCTTC. Translating gives CASSPQLGGSEQFF.

The CDR3 DNA is TGTGCCATCAGTACTGACAGGAACTATGGCTACACCTTC. Protein product: CAISTDRNYGYTF. The chain combines TRBV10-3 with TRBJ1-2, with a possible D match to TRBD1 (6 bases). The germline CDR1 and CDR2 sequences are ENHRY and SYGVKD. V shed 5 bases and J shed 2 bases, with 9 bases lying between them. The CDR3 loop spans 13 amino acids.

This clone showed up just once. The J gene is TRBJ2-2, the V gene TRBV2; 7 bases align to TRBD2. With V trimmed by 3 bases and J by 2 bases, 3 bases remained unmatched. The germline CDR1 and CDR2 sequences are SNHLY and FYNNEI. The CDR3 spans 15 residues. The CDR3 region is CASSDSSGNTGELFF. The DNA of the CDR3 is TGTGCCAGCAGTGATTCTAGCGGTAACACCGGGGAGCTGTTTTTT.

Regarding this clone: The junction departs from germline at one end; a sequencing error may be responsible. In nucleotides, the CDR3 is TGTGCCAGCAGGGACGGAACCTACGAGCAGTGCTTC. Protein sequence: CASRDGTYEQCF. V is TRBV6-5 and J is TRBJ2-7; D is ambiguous. Germline CDR1 and CDR2: MNHEY and SVGAGI. The CDR3 has 12 residues.

The V and J genes are TRBV7-8 and TRBJ1-6; D is possibly TRBD1 (5 bases). Trimming shortened V by 5 bases and J by 8 bases, and 16 bases separated the two germline ends. The CDR3 length is 15 residues. Germline assignment: CDR1 SGHVS and CDR2 FQNEAQ. The CDR3 coding sequence is TGTGCCAGCAGCCCCAGGGCTGGGTGGGATTCACCCCTCCACTTT. Protein product: CASSPRAGWDSPLHF. Looking up the rest from reference TRBV7-8 and TRBJ1-6 gives the full variable domain: GAGVSQSPRYKVAKRGQDVALRCDPISGHVSLFWYQQALGQGPEFLTYFQNEAQLDKSGLPSDRFFAERPEGSVSTLKIQRTQQEDSAVYLCASSPRAGWDSPLHFGNGTRLTVT.

The chain links TRBV2 to TRBJ2-5, with TRBD1 identical over 10 bases. Germline CDR1 and CDR2: SNHLY and FYNNEI. Germline trimming cut 4 bases from V and 7 bases from J; bases unmatched to any gene: 9. The CDR3 is made up of 15 amino acids. The CDR3 protein is CASSVRDRGGTTQYF. The CDR3 nucleotides read TGTGCCAGCAGTGTCCGGGACAGGGGTGGAACGACCCAGTACTTC.

The CDR3 sequence: CASSLTGDPNQPQHF. For the CDR3, the DNA is TGTGCCAGCAGCCTCACAGGGGACCCCAATCAGCCCCAGCATTTT. V is TRBV7-9 and J is TRBJ1-5, with TRBD1 identical over 7 bases. This CDR3 region has 15 residues. The trim removed 5 bases at V and 3 bases at J, leaving 7 bases unmatched. CDR1 is SEHNR and CDR2 is FQNEAQ in the germline V gene (reference sequence).

This chain links TRBV19 with TRBJ1-4; tentative D call: TRBD1 (5 bases). Germline V gene sequence: CDR1 LNHDA, CDR2 SQIVND (reference sequence). There are 15 residues in the CDR3. Trimming took off 1 base at V and 7 bases at J, with 13 bases between the two ends. CDR3: CASSIGGAASEKLFF. The DNA of the CDR3 is TGTGCCAGTAGTATAGGAGGGGCAGCTAGTGAAAAACTGTTTTTT.

The chain uses TRBV7-6 and TRBJ1-2; maybe TRBD1 (5 bases). V lost 4 bases, J lost 6 bases, and 15 bases lay in between. Germline V gives CDR1 SGHVS, CDR2 FNYEAQ. The CDR3 spans 14 residues. As DNA, the CDR3 is TGTGCCAGCAGCTCAGGGTTTAAGGTCGATGGCTACACCTTC. Protein: CASSSGFKVDGYTF. Full variable domain (missing parts from reference TRBV7-6 and TRBJ1-2): GAGVSQSPRYKVTKRGQDVALRCDPISGHVSLYWYRQALGQGPEFLTYFNYEAQQDKSGLPNDRFSAERPEGSISTLTIQRTEQRDSAMYRCASSSGFKVDGYTFGSGTRLTVV.

The gene calls are TRBV27 and TRBJ2-4; D is unresolved. Trimming shortened V by 7 bases and J by 1 base, and 14 bases separated the two germline ends. CDR3 size: 15 residues. Germline CDR1 is MNHEY and CDR2 is SMNVEV (reference sequence). For the CDR3, the DNA is TGTGCCAGCACACCGGCCGAGTCGGCCAAAAACATTCAGTACTTC. Protein sequence: CASTPAESAKNIQYF.

The chain combines TRBV13 with TRBJ1-4; TRBD1 agrees at 7 bases. The CDR3 is 16 amino acids. Trimming removed 5 bases from V and 4 bases from J; junction bases left unmatched: 10. CDR1 and CDR2 from the germline V gene are PRHDT and FYEKMQ (reference sequence). The CDR3 nucleotides read TGTGCCAGCAGCGTTCGATACCGGGACAGTAATGAAAAACTGTTTTTT. It yields the protein CASSVRYRDSNEKLFF.

V is TRBV6-5 and J is TRBJ2-7; 7 nucleotides agree with TRBD1. The length of the CDR3 is 13 residues. Per germline, CDR1 MNHEY and CDR2 SVGAGI. The J segment lost 12 bases and the V segment lost 6 bases, leaving 14 bases of the junction unmatched. CDR3 DNA: TGTGCCAGCAGATCCGGGACAGACACCCTTTTGTACTTC. Its translation: CASRSGTDTLLYF.

CDR3 DNA sequence: TGTGCCAGCAGTGGCGGGGCGAACACCGGGGAGCTGTTTTTT. This sequence encodes CASSGGANTGELFF. The V call is TRBV6-1, the J call TRBJ2-2; D is perhaps TRBD2 (6 bases). Trimming removed 4 bases from V and 0 bases from J, with 6 bases in between. Looked up from germline, CDR1 is MNHNS and CDR2 is SASEGT. The CDR3 is 14 residues long.

The rearrangement uses TRBV6-5 and TRBJ1-1; the D is unclear. V lost 5 bases and J 1 base, leaving 5 bases between the germline ends. The CDR3 runs to 12 residues. Germline assignment: CDR1 MNHEY and CDR2 SVGAGI. The CDR3 reads CASSDWNTEAFF. The DNA for the CDR3 is TGTGCCAGCAGTGATTGGAACACTGAAGCTTTCTTT.

The J gene is TRBJ1-2, the V gene TRBV5-4, with 8 bases matching TRBD1. Germline CDR1 SGHNT, CDR2 YYREEE (reference sequence). The ends lost 4 bases at V and 2 bases at J; junction bases unmatched: 4. The CDR3 is made up of 14 amino acids. DNA of the CDR3: TGTGCCAGCAGCCTCGACAGGGGCAACTATGGCTACACCTTC. Amino acid sequence: CASSLDRGNYGYTF.

This chain's CDR3 is CASSQPGTGAAKAFF. In DNA, the CDR3 is TGTGCCAGCAGCCAGCCCGGGACAGGGGCGGCAAAAGCTTTCTTT. The chain couples TRBV4-2 to TRBJ1-1; 10 bases match TRBD1. The CDR3 runs to 15 residues. V shed 3 bases, J shed 9 bases, and the junction held 10 bases outside the gene matches. Germline V gene data show CDR1 as LGHNA and CDR2 as YNFKEQ.

This chain links TRBV2 with TRBJ2-4, with D perhaps being TRBD1 or TRBD2 (5 bases each). CDR1 and CDR2 (germline): SNHLY, FYNNEI. V was shortened by 7 bases and J by 8 bases, with 15 bases between the two germline ends. The CDR3 length is 13 residues. The CDR3 DNA reads TGTGCCAGCACCTTAGGAAGGGGAGACATTCAGTACTTC. This translates into CASTLGRGDIQYF.

The chain links TRBV20-1 to TRBJ2-7; 8 nucleotides align to TRBD2. J lost 4 bases, V lost 8 bases, and 4 bases had no gene match. The CDR3 is 11 amino acids. Per the germline V gene, CDR1 is DFQATT and CDR2 is SNEGSKA (reference sequence). The CDR3 region is CSSTSGYEQYF. The CDR3 region has the DNA TGCAGTTCTACTAGCGGTTACGAGCAGTACTTC.

This clone was picked up one time. The J gene is TRBJ1-2, the V gene TRBV6-5, with unresolved D. The germline V gene encodes CDR1 MNHEY and CDR2 SVGAGI. Trimming took 0 bases from V and 3 from J, leaving 8 bases between them. The CDR3 spans 14 residues. CDR3 DNA sequence: TGTGCCAGCAGTTACTCGAGCGGGGACTATGGCTACACCTTC. Its protein product is CASSYSSGDYGYTF.

The V call is TRBV5-1, the J call TRBJ1-4; D possibly corresponds to TRBD1 (5 bases). Germline V gives CDR1 SGHRS, CDR2 YFSETQ. Trimming took 1 base from V and 8 from J, leaving 18 bases between them. The CDR3 is 16 residues long. The CDR3 protein is CASSLRPDMTAEKLFF. In DNA form, the CDR3 reads TGCGCCAGCAGCTTGCGACCGGACATGACGGCAGAAAAACTGTTTTTT.

The chain links TRBV25-1 to TRBJ2-1, with TRBD1 matching 8 bases. Germline V gives CDR1 MGHDK, CDR2 SYGVNS. This CDR3 comprises 16 residues. V was clipped by 2 bases and J by 6 bases; unmatched bases: 9. The CDR3 nucleotides are TGTGCCAGCAGTGAAGACGGACAGGGTTTTTTCAATGAGCAGTTCTTC. Translation: CASSEDGQGFFNEQFF.

The CDR3 DNA reads TGTGCCAGTAGCGACAGCGACTATAATTCACCCCTCCACTTT. Amino acids: CASSDSDYNSPLHF. The chain couples TRBV19 to TRBJ1-6, with a weak D call TRBD1 (5 bases). CDR1 is LNHDA and CDR2 is SQIVND in the germline V gene (reference sequence). The CDR3 has 14 residues. Trimming pared 6 bases from V and 3 bases from J, leaving 9 bases between.

The chain combines TRBV6-1 with TRBJ1-6, with a tentative D call TRBD1 (6 bases). Between the trimmed V and J ends, which lost 6 bases and 2 bases, there was a span of 11 bases. The CDR3 is 15 amino acids. Germline CDR1 and CDR2: MNHNS and SASEGT. The CDR3 loop is CASRAGETYNSPLHF. CDR3 DNA sequence: TGTGCCAGCAGGGCAGGGGAGACCTATAATTCACCCCTCCACTTT.

Here the CDR3 reads CASASGYYNEQFF. The CDR3 DNA is TGCGCCAGCGCTAGCGGGTATTACAATGAGCAGTTCTTC. The chain recombines TRBV5-1 with TRBJ2-1; 8 nucleotides line up with TRBD2. J gave up 4 bases and V 7 bases, and 4 bases lay outside the gene matches. The CDR3 runs 13 residues. The V gene's germline CDR1 is SGHRS and CDR2 YFSETQ.

This CDR3 reads CASSEDRDEQYF. The CDR3 DNA reads as TGTGCCAGCAGTGAGGACAGGGACGAGCAGTACTTC. V is TRBV2 and J is TRBJ2-7; 8 nucleotides match TRBD1. The ends lost 3 bases at V and 5 bases at J; junction bases unmatched: 0. This CDR3 spans 12 amino acids. Germline CDR1 is SNHLY and CDR2 is FYNNEI.